These T cell receptor beta chains were read from a single sample in a study of cytomegalovirus exposure and HLA in healthy donors. Sequencing used immunoSEQ multiplex PCR; TCRdb keeps in-frame clones, though not all of them. The sample lists 150,000 to 200,000 clones, under 90% occurring once. Input material: PBMCs. The receptor set was obtained from a man younger than 35 in good health and CMV-seropositive. The CDR3 runs from the conserved cysteine through the conserved F or W. The D gene is left open where the match is weak. Rows give clone size only sometimes, using once, few, many, or a class for an expanded clone.

v_call: TRBV9
d_call: TRBD2
j_call: TRBJ2-3
clone_size: .
cdr3_nt: TGTGCCAGCAGCGGACGGACTAGCAGCACAGATACGCAGTATTTT
cdr3_aa: CASSGRTSSTDTQYF

v_call: TRBV5-4
d_call: .
j_call: TRBJ2-7
clone_size: .
cdr3_nt: TGTGCCAGCAGCTTAGGAGGCTCGAGTGTCTCCTACGAGCAGTACTTC
cdr3_aa: CASSLGGSSVSYEQYF

v_call: TRBV10-3
d_call: TRBD2
j_call: TRBJ2-1
clone_size: .
cdr3_nt: TGTGCCATCACCGACCCCGCGGGACTAGCGGGAGGGAATGAGCAGTTCTTC
cdr3_aa: CAITDPAGLAGGNEQFF

v_call: TRBV4-1
d_call: TRBD2
j_call: TRBJ2-1
clone_size: .
cdr3_nt: TGCGCCAGCAGCCATCTCCTTACCGGGAGGCACAATGAGCAGTTCTTC
cdr3_aa: CASSHLLTGRHNEQFF

v_call: TRBV7-9
d_call: .
j_call: TRBJ1-2
clone_size: .
cdr3_nt: TGTGCCAGCAGCTTAGCGACGACAGAATCATCCTATGGCTACACCTTC
cdr3_aa: CASSLATTESSYGYTF

v_call: TRBV5-1
d_call: .
j_call: TRBJ1-5
clone_size: once
cdr3_nt: TGCGCCAGCAGCTTGGGGGAGAATCAGCCCCAGCATTTT
cdr3_aa: CASSLGENQPQHF

v_call: TRBV29-1
d_call: .
j_call: TRBJ2-7
clone_size: .
cdr3_nt: TGCAGCGTAGCAGGCGGGCGGAGAGACGAGCAGTACTTC
cdr3_aa: CSVAGGRRDEQYF

v_call: TRBV27
d_call: TRBD1
j_call: TRBJ2-7
clone_size: .
cdr3_nt: TGTGCCAGCAGTTTAGCGACAGGGGAGCAGTACTTC
cdr3_aa: CASSLATGEQYF

v_call: TRBV28
d_call: TRBD1
j_call: TRBJ1-5
clone_size: .
cdr3_nt: TGTGCCAGCAGTCAGGGACAGCCTAATCAGCCCCAGCATTTT
cdr3_aa: CASSQGQPNQPQHF

v_call: TRBV7-9
d_call: .
j_call: TRBJ2-1
clone_size: .
cdr3_nt: TGTGCCAGCAGCGATAACCGGGACACCCACAATGAGCAGTTCTTC
cdr3_aa: CASSDNRDTHNEQFF

v_call: TRBV2
d_call: .
j_call: TRBJ1-3
clone_size: .
cdr3_nt: TGTGCCAGCAATGGAGGGGCTGGAAACACCATATATTTT
cdr3_aa: CASNGGAGNTIYF

v_call: TRBV9
d_call: TRBD1
j_call: TRBJ1-5
clone_size: .
cdr3_nt: TGTGCCAGCAGTCAGGGGGACAATCAGCCCCAGCATTTT
cdr3_aa: CASSQGDNQPQHF

v_call: TRBV28
d_call: TRBD1
j_call: TRBJ2-6
clone_size: .
cdr3_nt: TGTGCCAGCAGTTTACCCATCATACAGGGGACTGGGGCCAACGTCCTGACTTTC
cdr3_aa: CASSLPIIQGTGANVLTF

v_call: TRBV6-6
d_call: .
j_call: TRBJ2-7
clone_size: .
cdr3_nt: TGTGCCAGCAGTTACTCGGAGGGGCTCTACGAGCAGTACTTC
cdr3_aa: CASSYSEGLYEQYF

v_call: TRBV28
d_call: .
j_call: TRBJ2-3
clone_size: .
cdr3_nt: TGTGCCAGCAGTTCCCGACTAGTCAAGGCAGATACGCAGTATTTT
cdr3_aa: CASSSRLVKADTQYF

v_call: TRBV4-1
d_call: TRBD2
j_call: TRBJ2-5
clone_size: once
cdr3_nt: TGCGCCAGCAGCCAGTTGGGACTACACCAAGAGACCCAGTACTTC
cdr3_aa: CASSQLGLHQETQYF

v_call: TRBV4-1
d_call: .
j_call: TRBJ2-7
clone_size: once
cdr3_nt: TGCGCCAGCAGCCAAGATGTGACGGGAGATCCCTTCCTCTACTACGAGCAGTACTTC
cdr3_aa: CASSQDVTGDPFLYYEQYF

v_call: TRBV30
d_call: .
j_call: TRBJ1-1
clone_size: .
cdr3_nt: TGTGCCTGGAGTCCGTTCGGGGGAAACACTGAAGCTTTCTTT
cdr3_aa: CAWSPFGGNTEAFF

v_call: TRBV9
d_call: TRBD2
j_call: TRBJ2-1
clone_size: once
cdr3_nt: TGTGCCAGCAGCGTAGCCGGAGCGGGGGCCTCCTACAATGAGCAGTTCTTC
cdr3_aa: CASSVAGAGASYNEQFF

v_call: TRBV5-4
d_call: TRBD2
j_call: TRBJ2-1
clone_size: .
cdr3_nt: TGTGCCAGCAGCCAAGCCACGGGACTAGTTTTAAATGAGCAGTTCTTC
cdr3_aa: CASSQATGLVLNEQFF

v_call: TRBV5-5
d_call: .
j_call: TRBJ2-6
clone_size: .
cdr3_nt: TGTGCCAGCAGGAACAGGGTAACCGGGGCCAACGTCCTGACTTTC
cdr3_aa: CASRNRVTGANVLTF

v_call: TRBV11-2
d_call: .
j_call: TRBJ2-7
clone_size: .
cdr3_nt: TGTGCCAGCAGCCCTTGGGCGGGGACCCCCTACGAGCAGTACTTC
cdr3_aa: CASSPWAGTPYEQYF

v_call: TRBV27
d_call: .
j_call: TRBJ2-1
clone_size: .
cdr3_nt: TGTGCCAGCAGTTTAGGAGCGGGTTACAATGAGCAGTTCTTC
cdr3_aa: CASSLGAGYNEQFF

v_call: TRBV28
d_call: TRBD1
j_call: TRBJ1-1
clone_size: .
cdr3_nt: TGTGCCAGCAGATATGTCGGACAGGGAGGCAAGAACACTGAAGCTTTCTTT
cdr3_aa: CASRYVGQGGKNTEAFF

v_call: TRBV11-3
d_call: .
j_call: TRBJ2-1
clone_size: .
cdr3_nt: TGTGCCAGCAGCCCCATGAGTGGAGGATCCTACAATGAGCAGTTCTTC
cdr3_aa: CASSPMSGGSYNEQFF

v_call: TRBV7-9
d_call: TRBD2
j_call: TRBJ2-7
clone_size: .
cdr3_nt: TGTGCCAGCAGCCGTTGGGCGCGGGAGGACCTCTACGAGCAGTACTTC
cdr3_aa: CASSRWAREDLYEQYF

v_call: TRBV11-2
d_call: TRBD1
j_call: TRBJ2-7
clone_size: few
cdr3_nt: TGTGCCAGCAGCTCCATAAAGGGACAGGGTACCCACGAGCAGTACTTC
cdr3_aa: CASSSIKGQGTHEQYF

v_call: TRBV10-3
d_call: .
j_call: TRBJ2-7
clone_size: few
cdr3_nt: TGTGCCACCAAAAGCGGGTGGGACTCCTACGAGCAGTACTTC
cdr3_aa: CATKSGWDSYEQYF

v_call: TRBV11-2
d_call: .
j_call: TRBJ2-3
clone_size: .
cdr3_nt: TGTGCCAGCAGCCAAGAGTTTTCCTCTTTAACCACAGATACGCAGTATTTT
cdr3_aa: CASSQEFSSLTTDTQYF

v_call: TRBV5-4
d_call: .
j_call: TRBJ2-7
clone_size: .
cdr3_nt: TGTGCCAGCAGCTTGGACTACTACGAGCAGTACTTC
cdr3_aa: CASSLDYYEQYF

v_call: TRBV6-4
d_call: .
j_call: TRBJ2-1
clone_size: .
cdr3_nt: TGTGCCAGCAGTGAAGAACACGGAGTACCATCGGAGCAGTTCTTC
cdr3_aa: CASSEEHGVPSEQFF

v_call: TRBV5-5
d_call: .
j_call: TRBJ1-2
clone_size: .
cdr3_nt: TGTGCCAGCAGCTTGGAGAGAGGACAGCCGCCCTATGGCTACACCTTC
cdr3_aa: CASSLERGQPPYGYTF

v_call: TRBV6-5
d_call: .
j_call: TRBJ2-1
clone_size: .
cdr3_nt: TGTGCCAGCAGTTACCCGCCGGGCTCCTACAATGAGCAGTTCTTC
cdr3_aa: CASSYPPGSYNEQFF

v_call: TRBV5-6
d_call: .
j_call: TRBJ1-2
clone_size: .
cdr3_nt: TGTGCCAGCAGCTTGACAGCCAGAAGCTATGGCTACACCTTC
cdr3_aa: CASSLTARSYGYTF

v_call: TRBV5-1
d_call: .
j_call: TRBJ2-7
clone_size: .
cdr3_nt: TGCGCCAGCAGCTCTGAGGACAACTACGAGCAGTACTTC
cdr3_aa: CASSSEDNYEQYF

v_call: TRBV5-1
d_call: TRBD1
j_call: TRBJ2-3
clone_size: .
cdr3_nt: TGCGCCAGCAGCCGGACAGGGGGTTCTTTCACAGATACGCAGTATTTT
cdr3_aa: CASSRTGGSFTDTQYF

v_call: TRBV6-1
d_call: TRBD2
j_call: TRBJ2-7
clone_size: .
cdr3_nt: TGTGCCAGCCAGCTAGCGGGATACTACGAGCAGTACTTC
cdr3_aa: CASQLAGYYEQYF

v_call: TRBV27
d_call: .
j_call: TRBJ1-5
clone_size: .
cdr3_nt: TGTGCCAGCAGTTTAAAGTGGCTTAATAGCAATCAGCCCCAGCATTTT
cdr3_aa: CASSLKWLNSNQPQHF

v_call: TRBV19
d_call: TRBD1
j_call: TRBJ2-7
clone_size: .
cdr3_nt: TGTGCCAGTAGTACCGGGACAGGGGTCTACGAGCAGTACTTC
cdr3_aa: CASSTGTGVYEQYF

v_call: TRBV2
d_call: .
j_call: TRBJ2-1
clone_size: .
cdr3_nt: TGTGCCAGCAGTGAAGCGAGGAGGACCTACAATGAGCAGTTCTTC
cdr3_aa: CASSEARRTYNEQFF

v_call: TRBV29-1
d_call: TRBD1
j_call: TRBJ1-4
clone_size: .
cdr3_nt: TGCAGCGCCAGACAGGGGGCGGGAGAAAAACTGTTTTTT
cdr3_aa: CSARQGAGEKLFF

v_call: TRBV6-5
d_call: TRBD2
j_call: TRBJ2-2
clone_size: .
cdr3_nt: TGTGCCAGCCGGCTAGCGGGAGGGGCCGGGGAGCTGTTTTTT
cdr3_aa: CASRLAGGAGELFF

v_call: TRBV9
d_call: TRBD2
j_call: TRBJ2-1
clone_size: .
cdr3_nt: TGTGCCAGCAGTCGGGGGGATAGCTCCTACAATGAGCAGTTCTTC
cdr3_aa: CASSRGDSSYNEQFF

v_call: TRBV6-1
d_call: .
j_call: TRBJ2-7
clone_size: .
cdr3_nt: TGTGCCAGCAGGGGAGGGGGGAAGACTAAACAGCAGTACTTC
cdr3_aa: CASRGGGKTKQQYF

v_call: TRBV2
d_call: .
j_call: TRBJ1-4
clone_size: .
cdr3_nt: TGTGCCAGCAGCCTGACAGTGAGACCCGAAAAACTGTTTTTT
cdr3_aa: CASSLTVRPEKLFF

v_call: TRBV7-9
d_call: .
j_call: TRBJ2-1
clone_size: .
cdr3_nt: TGTGCCAGCAGCCTGAAACTAGGAATGGTTGAGCAGTTCTTC
cdr3_aa: CASSLKLGMVEQFF

v_call: TRBV19
d_call: TRBD1
j_call: TRBJ2-2
clone_size: .
cdr3_nt: TGTGCCAGTAGTATATTCGGACAGGGACGCACCGGGGAGCTGTTTTTT
cdr3_aa: CASSIFGQGRTGELFF

v_call: TRBV6-1
d_call: TRBD2
j_call: TRBJ2-3
clone_size: .
cdr3_nt: TGTGCCAGCTCAACGGGAGGGGGCACAGATACGCAGTATTTT
cdr3_aa: CASSTGGGTDTQYF

v_call: TRBV11-2
d_call: .
j_call: TRBJ2-3
clone_size: .
cdr3_nt: .
cdr3_aa: CASSWTFGNGNTQYF

v_call: TRBV7-9
d_call: TRBD2
j_call: TRBJ2-1
clone_size: few
cdr3_nt: TGTGCCAGCAGCACAAGCACTAGCGGGGGAACCTACAATGAGCAGTTCTTC
cdr3_aa: CASSTSTSGGTYNEQFF

v_call: TRBV4-1
d_call: TRBD1
j_call: TRBJ2-7
clone_size: .
cdr3_nt: TGCGCCAGCAGCAAACCCGGGACAGGGGATCGCGAGCAGTACTTC
cdr3_aa: CASSKPGTGDREQYF

v_call: TRBV28
d_call: TRBD2
j_call: TRBJ2-6
clone_size: .
cdr3_nt: TGTGCCAGCAGTTTCCCCTCTCTAGCGGGGACACACTCTGGGGCCAACGTCCTGACTTTC
cdr3_aa: CASSFPSLAGTHSGANVLTF

v_call: TRBV12-2
d_call: .
j_call: TRBJ2-1
clone_size: .
cdr3_nt: TGTGCAAGTCGCCCGACGGTTGTCTGGACTAGCGGGAGCCTCGACCACTTATGGGAGTTCTTC
cdr3_aa: CASRPTVVWTSGSLDHLWEFF

v_call: TRBV5-1
d_call: TRBD1
j_call: TRBJ1-5
clone_size: .
cdr3_nt: TGCGCCAGCAGCTTGGAACCAGGGGGCCATCAGCCCCAGCATTTT
cdr3_aa: CASSLEPGGHQPQHF